This entry features one T cell receptor beta chain sequence. This CDR3 region has 12 residues. Trimming removed 6 bases from V and 5 bases from J, with 7 bases in between. Germline CDR1 MDHEN, CDR2 SYDVKM. This sample was included in a study of response to subunit inactivated influenza vaccine. TCRdb redid the calling of the RT-PCR reads with MiXCR, one entry per CDR3 protein. The sample has about 540,000 distinct CDR3 sequences, less than 25% seen once. These data were also filed under a second study, of T cells expressing NK-cell markers. According to that study: UMI-tagged 5'RACE template switching yielded the TCR beta cDNA. Each TCR beta repertoire originated in sorted T cells that were CD3+CD56+NKG2C+, CD3+CD56+NKG2C- or CD3+CD56-NKG2C+. Seven HCMV-seropositive donors and one seronegative donor made up the eight sequenced donors. Whether the expanded NKG2C+ T cell clones recognized HCMV remained unclear.

The source material was CD4+ T cells sorted from PBMCs, sampled about 12 days after vaccination. The chain combines TRBV28 with TRBJ2-2; D not resolved. The sequence was obtained from a man in his fifties who received an inactivated influenza vaccine. In DNA form, the CDR3 reads TGTGCCAGCAGAATCGTGACCGGGGAGCTGTTTTTT. This encodes CASRIVTGELFF.